This entry lists 14 T cell receptor beta chains sequenced from one sample in a study of blood T cell repertoires in COVID-19. Method: immunoSEQ multiplex PCR; TCRdb's copy keeps in-frame clones and lacks some. Of around 150,000 clones in the sample, around 84% were seen once. The sequencing sample was made of PBMCs or T cells enriched from blood (not recorded which). The receptor source for this set is a man aged 45-65 years who had recovered from COVID-19.

The chain carries TRBV19 and TRBJ1-2; D unresolved. The germline CDR1 and CDR2 sequences are LNHDA and SQIVND (reference sequence). V dropped 8 bases and J dropped 5 bases, with 18 bases sitting between them. The CDR3 has 14 amino acids. This chain's CDR3 is CASQEQRPPYGYTF. The CDR3 nucleotides read TGTGCCAGTCAGGAACAGCGGCCCCCTTATGGCTACACCTTC.

The rearrangement uses TRBV15 and TRBJ1-1, with TRBD1 identical over 8 bases. The J segment lost 1 base and the V segment lost 4 bases, leaving 8 bases of the junction unmatched. Germline loops: CDR1 LNHNV, CDR2 YYDKDF (reference sequence). The CDR3 is made up of 16 amino acids. This chain's CDR3 is CATSIPTGTGNTEAFF. CDR3 in DNA: TGTGCCACCAGCATCCCCACCGGGACAGGGAACACTGAAGCTTTCTTT.

This clone was observed a handful of times. The rearrangement links TRBV3-1 (or the pseudogene TRBV3-2) to TRBJ1-6; D is ambiguous. V was trimmed by 7 bases and J by 7 bases, leaving 17 bases between them. The CDR3 is made up of 15 amino acids. CDR1 LGHDT and CDR2 YNNKEL come from the germline V gene (reference sequence). The CDR3 spells CASTHGGHGNSPLHF. In DNA, the CDR3 is TGTGCCAGCACCCATGGAGGGCACGGGAATTCACCCCTCCACTTT.

The chain has TRBV7-9 and TRBJ1-1; the match to TRBD1 covers 10 bases. The germline gives CDR1 SEHNR, CDR2 FQNEAQ (reference sequence). CDR3 length: 15 residues. V trimming: 6 bases; J trimming: 4 bases; junction bases outside the gene matches: 8. The CDR3 DNA reads as TGTGCCAGCAGGGGAGGACAGGGGGGAGGCACTGAAGCTTTCTTT. This sequence encodes CASRGGQGGGTEAFF.

The rearrangement links TRBV5-5 to TRBJ2-7, with TRBD2 as a possible D gene (7 bases). Germline values: CDR1 SGHKS, CDR2 YYEKEE (reference sequence). This CDR3 has 15 amino acids. V shed 0 bases and J shed 0 bases, with 10 bases lying between them. The CDR3 reads CASSLAAGASYEQYF. CDR3 DNA sequence: TGTGCCAGCAGCTTGGCCGCGGGGGCCTCCTACGAGCAGTACTTC.

This clone was recorded only once. V and J are TRBV7-9 and TRBJ2-5; D is possibly TRBD1 (6 bases). The V end was cut by 5 bases, the J end by 3 bases, with 19 bases between. The germline V gene has CDR1 SEHNR and CDR2 FQNEAQ (reference sequence). The CDR3 sequence is 16 residues long. In nucleotides, the CDR3 is TGTGCCAGCAGCACCCCCCCGGCAGGGGCAGAAGAGACCCAGTACTTC. This codes for CASSTPPAGAEETQYF.

This clone has only a few counts. V and J are TRBV5-6 and TRBJ2-1; no reliable D call. The CDR3 has 12 residues. V was shortened by 1 base and J by 7 bases, with 6 bases between the two germline ends. The germline V gene encodes CDR1 SGHDT and CDR2 YYEEEE. Here the CDR3 reads CASSLSVNEQFF. In DNA, the CDR3 is TGTGCCAGCAGCTTGTCGGTGAATGAGCAGTTCTTC. The full variable domain, with the rest looked up from reference TRBV5-6 and TRBJ2-1, is DAGVTQSPTHLIKTRGQQVTLRCSPKSGHDTVSWYQQALGQGPQFIFQYYEEEERQRGNFPDRFSGHQFPNYSSELNVNALLLGDSALYLCASSLSVNEQFFGPGTRLTVL.

A few counts support this clone. The J gene is TRBJ1-1, the V gene TRBV29-1; tentatively, D is TRBD1 (5 bases). The V end lost 7 bases, the J end lost 1 base, and 10 bases lay between the germline ends. The CDR3 is 12 amino acids. Germline loops: CDR1 SQVTM, CDR2 ANQGSEA. The CDR3 spells CSGAQANTEAFF. The CDR3 DNA reads as TGCAGCGGCGCACAGGCGAACACTGAAGCTTTCTTT.

The table lists this clone with a count of one. The CDR3 loop reads CASSKTGGSTEAFF. The CDR3 DNA reads as TGTGCCAGCAGTAAGACAGGGGGGAGCACTGAAGCTTTCTTT. The chain carries TRBV6-4 and TRBJ1-1; 9 nucleotides match TRBD1. CDR1 is MRHNA, CDR2 SNTAGT, per germline. V shed 5 bases and J 4 bases; nucleotides not matched to a gene: 5. The CDR3 has 14 amino acids.

This chain links TRBV11-2 with TRBJ1-2, with D possibly being TRBD1 (6 bases). CDR3 length equals 14 residues. V lost 5 bases to trimming and J lost 5 bases, with 15 bases between them. Per germline, CDR1 SGHAT and CDR2 FQNNGV. CDR3 region: CASSPMDSHYGYTF. CDR3 in DNA: TGTGCCAGCAGCCCCATGGACAGTCATTATGGCTACACCTTC.

The V call is TRBV6-2 or TRBV6-3, the J call TRBJ1-2, with D possibly being TRBD1 (6 bases). Trimming shortened V by 4 bases and J by 5 bases, and 11 bases separated the two germline ends. The germline V gene has CDR1 MNHEY and CDR2 SVGEGT. This CDR3 has 13 residues. In DNA form, the CDR3 reads TGTGCCAGCAGTTCGACAGGTAGATATGGCTACACCTTC. It specifies CASSSTGRYGYTF.

This clone was counted ten times or more. The chain uses TRBV19 and TRBJ2-5; D uncertain. This CDR3 region has 14 residues. CDR1 LNHDA and CDR2 SQIVND come from the germline V gene (reference sequence). V lost 5 bases and J lost 5, with 15 bases in between. The CDR3 here is CASSPREATETQYF. Written as DNA, the CDR3 is TGTGCCAGTAGTCCCAGAGAGGCGACGGAGACCCAGTACTTC.

The chain carries TRBV7-2 and TRBJ2-5, with 8 bases aligning to TRBD1. V lost 6 bases, J lost 5 bases, and 11 bases stayed unmatched. Germline V gene sequence: CDR1 SGHTA, CDR2 FQGNSA. This CDR3 region has 15 residues. The CDR3 region has the DNA TGTGCCAGCAGGAGGGACAGGTCCGCGGGGGAGACCCAGTACTTC. It is translated as CASRRDRSAGETQYF.

This clone has at least ten counts. This rearrangement joins TRBV10-2 to TRBJ2-1, with a weak D call TRBD2 (6 bases). This CDR3 region has 15 residues. The germline gives CDR1 WSHSY, CDR2 SAAADI. Trimming took off 6 bases at V and 4 bases at J, with 16 bases between the two ends. The CDR3 region is CASSRGTLGYNEQFF. Written as DNA, the CDR3 is TGCGCCAGCAGCCGGGGGACCCTCGGGTACAATGAGCAGTTCTTC.